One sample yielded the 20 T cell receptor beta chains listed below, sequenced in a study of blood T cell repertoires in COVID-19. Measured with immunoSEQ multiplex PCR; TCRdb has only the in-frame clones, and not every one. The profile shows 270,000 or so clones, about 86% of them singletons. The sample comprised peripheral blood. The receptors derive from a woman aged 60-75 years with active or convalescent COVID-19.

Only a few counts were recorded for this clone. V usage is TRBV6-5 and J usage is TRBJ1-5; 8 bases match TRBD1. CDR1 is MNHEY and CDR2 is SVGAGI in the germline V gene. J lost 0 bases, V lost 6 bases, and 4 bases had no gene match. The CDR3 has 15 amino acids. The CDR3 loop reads CASRAGGYSNQPQHF. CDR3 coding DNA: TGTGCCAGCAGGGCAGGGGGCTATAGCAATCAGCCCCAGCATTTT.

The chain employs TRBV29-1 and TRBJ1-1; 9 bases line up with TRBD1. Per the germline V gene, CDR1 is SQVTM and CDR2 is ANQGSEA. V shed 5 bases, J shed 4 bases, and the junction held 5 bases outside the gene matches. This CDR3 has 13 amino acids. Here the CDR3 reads CSVRQGGVTEAFF. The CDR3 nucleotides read TGCAGCGTTCGACAGGGGGGGGTCACTGAAGCTTTCTTT.

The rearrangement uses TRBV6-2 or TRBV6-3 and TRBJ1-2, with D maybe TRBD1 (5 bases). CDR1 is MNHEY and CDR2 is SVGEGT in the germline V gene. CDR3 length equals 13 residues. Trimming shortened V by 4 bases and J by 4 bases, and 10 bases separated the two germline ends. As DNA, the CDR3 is TGTGCCAGCAGTTCCTTAGGGGCCTATGGCTACACCTTC. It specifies CASSSLGAYGYTF.

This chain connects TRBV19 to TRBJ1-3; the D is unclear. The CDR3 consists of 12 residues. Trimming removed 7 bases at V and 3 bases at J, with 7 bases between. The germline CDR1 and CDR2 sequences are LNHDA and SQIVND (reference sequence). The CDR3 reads CASIGLGNTIYF. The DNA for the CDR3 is TGTGCCAGTATAGGACTTGGAAACACCATATATTTT. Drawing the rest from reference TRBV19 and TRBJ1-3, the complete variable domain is DGGITQSPKYLFRKEGQNVTLSCEQNLNHDAMYWYRQDPGQGLRLIYYSQIVNDFQKGDIAEGYSVSREKKESFPLTVTSAQKNPTAFYLCASIGLGNTIYFGEGSWLTVV.

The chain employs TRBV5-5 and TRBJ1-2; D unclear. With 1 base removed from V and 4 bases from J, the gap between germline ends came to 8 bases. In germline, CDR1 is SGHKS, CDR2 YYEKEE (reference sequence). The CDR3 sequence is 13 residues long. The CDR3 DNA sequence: TGTGCCAGCAGCTTGATCGGGGTCTATGGCTACACCTTC. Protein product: CASSLIGVYGYTF.

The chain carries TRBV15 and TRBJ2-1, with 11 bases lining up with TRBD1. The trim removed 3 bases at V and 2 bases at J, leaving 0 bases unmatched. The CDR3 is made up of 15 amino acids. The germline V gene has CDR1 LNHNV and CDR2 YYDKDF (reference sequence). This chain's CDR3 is CATSRDRGPYNEQFF. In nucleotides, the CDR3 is TGTGCCACCAGCAGGGACAGGGGGCCCTACAATGAGCAGTTCTTC.

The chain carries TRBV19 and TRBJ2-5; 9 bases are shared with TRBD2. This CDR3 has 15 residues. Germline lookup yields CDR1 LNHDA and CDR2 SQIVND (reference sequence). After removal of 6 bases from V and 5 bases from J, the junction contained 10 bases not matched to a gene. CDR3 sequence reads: CASSYLAGQGETQYF. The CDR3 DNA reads TGTGCCAGTAGCTACCTAGCGGGGCAAGGGGAGACCCAGTACTTC.

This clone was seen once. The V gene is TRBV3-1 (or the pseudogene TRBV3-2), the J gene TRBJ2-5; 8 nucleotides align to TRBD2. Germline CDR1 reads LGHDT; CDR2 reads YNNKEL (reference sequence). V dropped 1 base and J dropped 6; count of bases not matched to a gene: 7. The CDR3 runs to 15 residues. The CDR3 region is CASSQGPAGEKTQYF. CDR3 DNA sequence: TGTGCCAGCAGCCAAGGGCCAGCGGGGGAAAAGACCCAGTACTTC.

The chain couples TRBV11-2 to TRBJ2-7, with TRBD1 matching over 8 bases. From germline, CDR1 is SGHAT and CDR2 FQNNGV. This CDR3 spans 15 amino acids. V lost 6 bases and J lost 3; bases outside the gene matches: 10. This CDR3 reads CASRRGPGTGYEQYF. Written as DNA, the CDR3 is TGTGCCAGCAGACGAGGACCTGGGACAGGCTACGAGCAGTACTTC.

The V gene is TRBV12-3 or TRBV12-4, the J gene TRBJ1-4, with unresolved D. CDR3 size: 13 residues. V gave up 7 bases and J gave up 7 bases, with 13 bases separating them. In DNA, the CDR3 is TGTGCCAGCACCGCTCCGGCAGGTGAAAAACTGTTTTTT. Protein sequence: CASTAPAGEKLFF.

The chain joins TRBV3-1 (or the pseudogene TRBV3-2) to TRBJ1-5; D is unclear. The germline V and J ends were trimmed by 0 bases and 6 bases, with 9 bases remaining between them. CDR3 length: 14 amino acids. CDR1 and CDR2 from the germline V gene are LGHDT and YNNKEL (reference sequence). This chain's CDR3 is CASSQDVAGQPQHF. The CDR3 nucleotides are TGTGCCAGCAGCCAAGACGTGGCGGGTCAGCCCCAGCATTTT.

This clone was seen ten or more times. The CDR3 loop reads CASSQEEWTAGDEQFF. The CDR3 DNA reads as TGCGCCAGCAGCCAAGAAGAGTGGACAGCGGGGGATGAGCAGTTCTTC. The chain employs TRBV4-3 and TRBJ2-1; 8 bases match TRBD2. CDR3 length equals 16 residues. J lost 8 bases, V lost 0 bases, and 9 bases had no gene match. Germline loops: CDR1 LGHNA, CDR2 YSLEER.

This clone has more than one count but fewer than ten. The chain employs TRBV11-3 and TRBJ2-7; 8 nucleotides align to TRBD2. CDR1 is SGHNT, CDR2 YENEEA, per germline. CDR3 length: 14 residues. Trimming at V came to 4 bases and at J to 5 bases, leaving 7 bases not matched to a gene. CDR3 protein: CASSSGLAGDEQYF. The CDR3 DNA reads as TGTGCCAGCAGCTCTGGACTAGCTGGCGACGAGCAGTACTTC.

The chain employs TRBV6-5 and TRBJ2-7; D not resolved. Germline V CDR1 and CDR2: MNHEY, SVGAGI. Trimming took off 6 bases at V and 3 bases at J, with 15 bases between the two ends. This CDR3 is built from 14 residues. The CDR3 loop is CASRLQVLVYEQYF. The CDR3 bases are TGTGCCAGCAGGCTGCAGGTTTTAGTCTACGAGCAGTACTTC.

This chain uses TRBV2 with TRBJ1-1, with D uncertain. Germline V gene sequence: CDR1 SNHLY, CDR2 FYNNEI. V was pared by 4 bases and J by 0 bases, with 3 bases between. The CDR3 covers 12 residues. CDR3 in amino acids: CASSGVNTEAFF. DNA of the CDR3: TGTGCCAGCAGTGGAGTGAACACTGAAGCTTTCTTT. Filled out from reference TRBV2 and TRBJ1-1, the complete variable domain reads EPEVTQTPSHQVTQMGQEVILRCVPISNHLYFYWYRQILGQKVEFLVSFYNNEISEKSEIFDDQFSVERPDGSNFTLKIRSTKLEDSAMYFCASSGVNTEAFFGQGTRLTVV.

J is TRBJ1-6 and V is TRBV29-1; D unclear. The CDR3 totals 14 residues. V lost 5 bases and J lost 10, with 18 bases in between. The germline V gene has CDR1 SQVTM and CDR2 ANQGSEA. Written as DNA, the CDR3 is TGCAGCGTTTTGAGGGATCGGCCTCCGTCACCCCTCCACTTT. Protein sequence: CSVLRDRPPSPLHF.

The CDR3 DNA reads as TGCGCCAGCAGTGAGTCGATCCGACTTAATGAAAAACTGTTTTTT. This translates into CASSESIRLNEKLFF. The rearrangement links TRBV10-2 to TRBJ1-4; D is unclear. Trimming cost V 0 bases and J 4 bases, with 9 bases left between them. CDR1 is WSHSY, CDR2 SAAADI, per germline. This CDR3 spans 15 amino acids.

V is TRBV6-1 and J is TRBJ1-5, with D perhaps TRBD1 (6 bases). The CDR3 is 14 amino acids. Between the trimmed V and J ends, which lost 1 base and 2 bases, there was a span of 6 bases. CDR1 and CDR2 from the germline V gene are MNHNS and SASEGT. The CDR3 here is CASSEDRGNQPQHF. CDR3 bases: TGTGCCAGCAGTGAAGACAGGGGCAATCAGCCCCAGCATTTT.

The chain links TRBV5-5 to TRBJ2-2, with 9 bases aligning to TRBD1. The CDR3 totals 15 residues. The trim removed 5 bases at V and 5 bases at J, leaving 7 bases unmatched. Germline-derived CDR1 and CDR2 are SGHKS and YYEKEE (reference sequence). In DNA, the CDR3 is TGTGCCAGCAGTCCCGGGACAGGGCTGACCGGGGAGCTGTTTTTT. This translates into CASSPGTGLTGELFF. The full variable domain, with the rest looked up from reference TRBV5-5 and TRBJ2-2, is DAGVTQSPTHLIKTRGQQVTLRCSPISGHKSVSWYQQVLGQGPQFIFQYYEKEERGRGNFPDRFSARQFPNYSSELNVNALLLGDSALYLCASSPGTGLTGELFFGEGSRLTVL.

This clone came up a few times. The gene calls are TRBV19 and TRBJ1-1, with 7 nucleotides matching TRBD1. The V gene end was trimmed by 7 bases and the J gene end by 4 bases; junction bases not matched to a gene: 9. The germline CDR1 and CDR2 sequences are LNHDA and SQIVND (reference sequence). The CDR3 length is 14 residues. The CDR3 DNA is TGTGCCAGTATTTCGAGGGGGCGGGGCACTGAAGCTTTCTTT. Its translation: CASISRGRGTEAFF.